This T cell receptor beta chain was sequenced in a study of blood T cell repertoires in COVID-19 (dated by TCRdb to 2018 to 2020). Turning to the overall study: Collaborator samples came from the United States, Italy and Spain and covered acute and convalescent phases of COVID-19. The material from the prospective study consisted of cDNA or gDNA derived from T cells, B-cell-depleted T cells, or PBMCs. Deeply sampled blood TCRbeta repertoires from subjects exposed to, actively infected with, or recovered from COVID-19 were included in the dataset. The repertoires were released in a freely available public database intended as a resource for research on the immune response to SARS-CoV-2. The samples were drawn from two sources: the first 160 participants of the ongoing ImmuneRACE study, and fewer than 1,500 subjects contributed by 6 global collaborators. The sample metadata nearly always contained a de-identified subject ID, COVID-19 status, age in years and sex. Where available, HLA class I and class II types were taken from metadata supplied by the sample provider and were not determined by assay-based typing.

The CDR3 starts with the cysteine, ends with the phenylalanine, and has 17 residues. The retained sequence is limited to the CDR3, 51 bases, with the frame set at the first base. The germline V gene supplies CDR1 MGHRA and CDR2 YSYEKL. V lost 0 bases and J lost 2 bases; the stretch between them is 11 bases long. The immunoSEQ Assay, a bias-controlled multiplex PCR, was used to amplify TCRbeta CDR3 regions from genomic DNA. In the authors' own workflow: Nucleated cell counts per sample were estimated from amplification of reference gene primers within the assay. To quantify the absolute abundance of each unique TCRbeta CDR3 rearrangement, sequence reads were collapsed and filtered. For each sample, productive Simpson clonality was calculated as the square root of Simpson's diversity index across productive rearrangements. Not all clones reach the TCRdb copy of this immuneACCESS table, which keeps in-frame sequences only. Checked studies attribute under half of the gap to unresolved V genes and leave the rest unexplained. Clonal size and the V and J genes are those of that table, whereas D and trimming came from the DNA. The sample profile shows some 260,000 clones; roughly 87% of them were found once. Of the sample, about 0.7% is held by the ten largest clones.

Turning to this clone: Its binding antigen is unknown. One base away there is no much larger clone; base qualities are not given.

The collaborating institutions used their own protocols to collect whole blood in K2EDTA tubes. For TCRbeta analysis, collaborator samples were shipped as frozen whole blood, as isolated PBMCs, or as DNA extracted from either sample type. The research as a whole found: Clinical and demographic metadata were provided uncurated, with the amount varying by source and participant.

The source is a human donor in a cohort sampled during active COVID-19. The chain is made from TRBV4-1 and TRBJ1-6, with no reliable assignment of the D segment. Sequencing was carried out using peripheral blood. The CDR3 corresponds to CASSQEVRGTYNSPLHF. The DNA is TGCGCCAGCAGCCAAGAAGTGCGGGGTACCTATAATTCACCCCTCCACTTT.